The rows below give T cell receptor beta chains drawn from one sample of a study of response to subunit inactivated influenza vaccine. Each CDR3 protein gets one entry after TCRdb re-called the RT-PCR reads with MiXCR. The sample shows some 300,000 distinct CDR3 sequences, roughly 22% of them seen only once. The sample in question was PBMCs from blood, obtained around 22 months after vaccination. The receptors here all came from a man aged 50 to 75 who received an inactivated influenza vaccine. CDR3s include the opening cysteine and the closing phenylalanine or tryptophan. A D gene is named only where the DNA matches it firmly. Only some rows state a clone size, as once, few, many or a class for expanded clones.

d_call	clone_size	j_call	v_call	cdr3_aa	cdr3_nt
TRBD2	few	TRBJ2-3	TRBV4-3	CASSQDRALAGVTDTQYF	TGCGCCAGCAGCCAAGATCGTGCGCTAGCGGGAGTTACAGATACGCAGTATTTT
-	few	TRBJ1-5	TRBV7-2	CASSLAVNSNQPQHF	TGTGCCAGCAGCTTAGCGGTGAATAGCAATCAGCCCCAGCATTTT
-	-	TRBJ1-1	TRBV6-6	CASRSVEAFF	TGTGCCAGTAGGTCAGTTGAAGCTTTCTTT
-	few	TRBJ1-5	TRBV12-3/TRBV12-4	CASSGWGQPQHF	TGTGCCAGCAGCGGATGGGGACAGCCCCAGCATTTT
TRBD1	few	TRBJ1-5	TRBV10-3	CAISPDRGVSQPQHF	TGTGCCATCAGTCCGGACAGGGGGGTTAGTCAGCCCCAGCATTTT
-	-	TRBJ2-5	TRBV24-1	CATSDLKTQYF	TGTGCCACCAGTGATTTAAAGACCCAGTACTTC
TRBD2	few	TRBJ2-3	TRBV7-2	CASTRIAGRAGTQYF	TGTGCCAGCACCCGAATAGCGGGACGGGCGGGTACGCAGTATTTT
-	many	TRBJ1-1	TRBV7-2	CASSLPDTYTEAFF	TGTGCCAGCAGCTTACCCGACACCTACACTGAAGCTTTCTTT
-	-	TRBJ2-1	TRBV6-2/TRBV6-3	CASCIGGAYNEQFF	TGTGCCAGCTGCATCGGAGGGGCCTACAATGAGCAGTTCTTC
TRBD1	-	TRBJ2-5	TRBV24-1	CATSGTGGGETQYF	TGTGCCACCAGCGGGACAGGGGGTGGAGAGACCCAGTACTTC
-	-	TRBJ1-1	TRBV7-9	CASSRGYTEAFF	TGTGCCAGCAGCAGGGGCTACACTGAAGCTTTCTTT
TRBD1	few	TRBJ2-7	TRBV23-1	CARTRTGAVEQYF	TGCGCCAGAACAAGGACAGGGGCGGTCGAGCAGTACTTC
-	-	TRBJ2-7	TRBV20-1	CSARDIRDGEYEQYF	TGCAGTGCTAGAGACATCCGGGACGGCGAATACGAGCAGTACTTC
-	-	TRBJ1-1	TRBV4-1	CASSQEQRVGTEAFF	TGCGCCAGCAGCCAAGAACAGAGGGTCGGGACTGAAGCTTTCTTT
TRBD1	-	TRBJ1-2	TRBV7-2	CASSGQNYGYTF	TGTGCCAGCTCGGGACAGAACTATGGCTACACCTTC
-	many	TRBJ1-1	TRBV12-3/TRBV12-4	CASSLYQSMNTEAFF	TGTGCCAGCAGTTTATACCAGAGTATGAACACTGAAGCTTTCTTT